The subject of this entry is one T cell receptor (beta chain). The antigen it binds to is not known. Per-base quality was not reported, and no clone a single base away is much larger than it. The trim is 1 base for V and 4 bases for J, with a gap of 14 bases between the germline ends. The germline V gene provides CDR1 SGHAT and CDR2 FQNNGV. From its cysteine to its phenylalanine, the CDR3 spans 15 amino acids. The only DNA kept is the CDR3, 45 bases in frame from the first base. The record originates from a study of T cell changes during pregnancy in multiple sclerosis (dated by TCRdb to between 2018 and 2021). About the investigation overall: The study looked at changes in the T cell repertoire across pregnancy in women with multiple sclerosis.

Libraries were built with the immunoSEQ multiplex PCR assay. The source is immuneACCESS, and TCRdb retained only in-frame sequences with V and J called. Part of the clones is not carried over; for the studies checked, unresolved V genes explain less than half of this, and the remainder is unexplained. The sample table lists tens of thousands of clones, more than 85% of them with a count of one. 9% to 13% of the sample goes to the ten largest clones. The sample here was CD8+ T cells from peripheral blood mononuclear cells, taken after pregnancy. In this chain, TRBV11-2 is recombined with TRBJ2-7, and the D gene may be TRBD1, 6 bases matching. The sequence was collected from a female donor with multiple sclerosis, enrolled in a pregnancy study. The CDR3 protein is CASSLGWGRSYEQYF. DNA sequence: TGTGCCAGCAGCTTAGGTTGGGGGCGCAGTTACGAGCAGTACTTC.